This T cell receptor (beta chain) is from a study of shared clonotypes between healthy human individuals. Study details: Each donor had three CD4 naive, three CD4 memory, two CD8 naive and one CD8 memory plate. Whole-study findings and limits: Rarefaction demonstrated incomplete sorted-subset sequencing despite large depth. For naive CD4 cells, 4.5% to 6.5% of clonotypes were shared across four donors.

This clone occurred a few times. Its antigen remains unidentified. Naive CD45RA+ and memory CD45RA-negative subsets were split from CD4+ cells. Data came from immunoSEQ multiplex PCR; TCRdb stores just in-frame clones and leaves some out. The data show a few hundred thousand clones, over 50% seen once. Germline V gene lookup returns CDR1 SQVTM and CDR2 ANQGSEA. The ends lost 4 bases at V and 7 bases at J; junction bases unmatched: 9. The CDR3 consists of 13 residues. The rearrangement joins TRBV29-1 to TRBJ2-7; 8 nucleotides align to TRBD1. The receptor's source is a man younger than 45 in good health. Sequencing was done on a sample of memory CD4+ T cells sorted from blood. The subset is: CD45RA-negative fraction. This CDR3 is CSVVVTGAGEQYF. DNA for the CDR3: TGCAGCGTTGTTGTGACAGGGGCCGGGGAGCAGTACTTC.